This T cell receptor (beta chain) was obtained from a study of neoadjuvant anti-PD-1 for oral cavity cancer. Measured with immunoSEQ multiplex PCR; TCRdb has only the in-frame clones, and not every one. The sample lists about 13,000 clones; 60% to 80% were seen once. From germline, CDR1 is SGHRS and CDR2 YFSETQ. The CDR3 sequence is 16 residues long. Unmatched junction bases numbered 5, after V lost 1 base and J lost 8 bases. This clone was recorded a few times. The sample's time point: after neoadjuvant nivolumab, at surgical resection. The rearrangement joins TRBV5-1 to TRBJ2-2; 13 bases align to TRBD2. This sequence originates from a person aged 35 to 85 with oral cavity squamous cell carcinoma. Sequencing was performed on PBMCs, taken after nivolumab (anti-PD-1) treatment. CDR3 sequence: CASSLRTSGSGGELFF. The CDR3 DNA reads TGCGCCAGCAGCTTGAGGACTAGCGGGAGTGGAGGGGAGCTGTTTTTT.